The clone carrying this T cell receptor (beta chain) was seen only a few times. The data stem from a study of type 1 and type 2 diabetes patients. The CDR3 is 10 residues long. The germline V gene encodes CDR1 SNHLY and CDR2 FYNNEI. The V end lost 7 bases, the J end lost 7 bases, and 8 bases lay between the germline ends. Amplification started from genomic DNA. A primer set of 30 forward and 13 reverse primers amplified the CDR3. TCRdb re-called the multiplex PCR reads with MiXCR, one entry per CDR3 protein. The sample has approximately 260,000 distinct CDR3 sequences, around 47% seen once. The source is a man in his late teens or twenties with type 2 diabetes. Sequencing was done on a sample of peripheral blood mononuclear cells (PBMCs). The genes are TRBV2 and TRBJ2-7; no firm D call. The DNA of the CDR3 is TGTGCCAGCATTGCTGGAGAGCAGTACTTC. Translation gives CASIAGEQYF. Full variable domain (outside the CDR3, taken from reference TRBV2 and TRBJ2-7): EPEVTQTPSHQVTQMGQEVILRCVPISNHLYFYWYRQILGQKVEFLVSFYNNEISEKSEIFDDQFSVERPDGSNFTLKIRSTKLEDSAMYFCASIAGEQYFGPGTRLTVT.